The rows below give T cell receptor beta chains drawn from one sample of a study of early T cells in non-severe SARS-CoV-2 infection. TCRdb analysed the 5' RACE reads with MiXCR anew, one entry per CDR3 protein. This table has fewer than 60,000 distinct CDR3 sequences, around 9.6% appearing once. The sample consisted of whole blood, taken at baseline. Every receptor here comes from an adult who was a healthcare worker with PCR-confirmed SARS-CoV-2 infection or an uninfected control (not recorded which). CDR3s include the opening cysteine and the closing phenylalanine or tryptophan. The D gene is left open where the match is weak. Rows may omit the clone size; those that give it use once, few, many or a size class.

D gene,J gene,CDR3 length,V gene,clone size,CDR3 DNA,CDR3 protein
-,TRBJ1-1,11,TRBV5-4,few,TGTGCCAGCAGCTTGAGTTTCGGTGCTTTCTTT,CASSLSFGAFF
-,TRBJ1-2,14,TRBV6-6,-,TGTGCCAGCAGTTACTCGGAGGGTCCCTATGGCTACACCTTC,CASSYSEGPYGYTF
TRBD1,TRBJ2-7,16,TRBV4-3,few,TGCGCCAGCAGCCAAGATCTCGGGACAGGGCACTACGAGCAGTACTTC,CASSQDLGTGHYEQYF
-,TRBJ2-5,13,TRBV12-3/TRBV12-4,-,TGTGCCAGCACCTGGGGGGCGGAAGAGACCCAGTACTTC,CASTWGAEETQYF
TRBD1,TRBJ1-2,13,TRBV13,many,TGTGCCAGCAGCGGGACAGGGCTAGAGGGCTACACCTTC,CASSGTGLEGYTF
-,TRBJ2-7,13,TRBV11-2,many,TGTGCCAGCAGCTTTTCTCTTTCCTACGAGCAGTACTTC,CASSFSLSYEQYF
-,TRBJ1-6,15,TRBV7-2,-,TGTGCCAGCAGCTTTAACTACAGGGCATTGTCACCCCTCCACTTT,CASSFNYRALSPLHF
TRBD2,TRBJ2-7,15,TRBV6-6,few,TGTGCCAGCAGTTCCCGGGGGGGGGCCATTTTCGAGCAGTACTTC,CASSSRGGAIFEQYF
-,TRBJ2-1,17,TRBV6-5,-,TGTGCCAGCAGTTACTCGGGGCGCCAGGGGGGAGGCAATGAGCAGTTCTTC,CASSYSGRQGGGNEQFF
-,TRBJ2-1,15,TRBV25-1,few,TGTGCCAGCAGTGAATCTCCACTCCTTTACAATGAGCAGTTCTTC,CASSESPLLYNEQFF
TRBD1,TRBJ1-5,13,TRBV29-1,many,TGCAGCGTGACAGGGGATCGCAATCAGCCCCAGCATTTT,CSVTGDRNQPQHF
-,TRBJ2-5,15,TRBV11-2,-,TGTGCCAGCAGCCCTCCCGCAGGGCTTGGAGAGACCCAGTACTTC,CASSPPAGLGETQYF
-,TRBJ2-5,14,TRBV7-2,many,TGTGCCAGCAGCGCGATCGGGACGGAAGAGACCCAGTACTTC,CASSAIGTEETQYF
-,TRBJ1-2,14,TRBV5-1,many,TGCGCCAGCAGCTTGGCGGCAGGCGGGGATGGCTACACCTTC,CASSLAAGGDGYTF
TRBD1,TRBJ1-6,13,TRBV11-2,few,TGTGCCAGCAGCGCGGACAGGAGTTCACCCCTCCACTTT,CASSADRSSPLHF
TRBD2,TRBJ2-3,15,TRBV20-1,few,TGCAGTGCTCTAGGGACTAGCGGGGGCACAGATACGCAGTATTTT,CSALGTSGGTDTQYF
-,TRBJ2-7,15,TRBV14,once,TGTGCCAGCAGCCAAGACAGGAAGGGAGGCTACGAGCAGTACTTC,CASSQDRKGGYEQYF
-,TRBJ1-2,14,TRBV21-1,-,TGTGCCAGCAGCAAAAGGGGGACAGTTTATGGCTACACCTTC,CASSKRGTVYGYTF
-,TRBJ1-2,14,TRBV19,few,TGTGCCAGCCTACAGGAGAGCGCATCCTATGGCTACACCTTC,CASLQESASYGYTF
-,TRBJ2-3,10,TRBV7-9,many,TGTGCCAGCAGGGGCTTGACGCAGTATTTT,CASRGLTQYF
TRBD2,TRBJ2-7,15,TRBV3-1,many,TGTGCCAGCAGCCGGGGCGAGGGACTAGGGTACGAGCAGTACTTC,CASSRGEGLGYEQYF
TRBD2,TRBJ2-5,15,TRBV6-1,many,TGTGCCAGCAGTGAAATAGCGGGCAGACAAGAGACCCAGTACTTC,CASSEIAGRQETQYF
-,TRBJ2-7,13,TRBV20-1,many,TGCAGTGCTAGAGATCAGGGGAGCTACGAGCAGTACTTC,CSARDQGSYEQYF
TRBD1,TRBJ1-2,12,TRBV28,many,TGTGCCAGCACGGGACAGGGTTATGGCTACACCTTC,CASTGQGYGYTF
-,TRBJ2-1,11,TRBV5-5,many,TGTGCCAGCAGCCAGATCCATGAGCAGTTCTTC,CASSQIHEQFF